Given below is one T cell receptor beta chain in context. For sorted subsets, approximately 0.2 ug DNA per replicate equaled about 30,000 T cell genomes. Some clones are missing from TCRdb's copy, which holds only in-frame ones; the method was immunoSEQ multiplex PCR. The sample has millions of clones; just over 90% are singletons. The CDR3 is 18 amino acids. With V trimmed by 2 bases and J by 3 bases, 10 bases remained unmatched. Germline V CDR1 and CDR2: LNHDA, SQIVND (reference sequence). This entry is derived from a study of shared clonotypes between healthy human individuals. On the study more broadly: Each donor had three CD4 naive, three CD4 memory, two CD8 naive and one CD8 memory plate.

A CD45RA+ naive subset and a CD45RA-negative memory subset were split from CD4+ cells. The sample was naive CD4+ T cells sorted from blood. Subset described: CD45RA+ positively selected. The clonotype originates from a man between 18 and 29 years old in good health. The gene calls are TRBV19 and TRBJ1-5; 10 positions match TRBD1. CDR3 in DNA: TGTGCCAGTAGTATACTTTCCGGGACAGGGGCCTCCAATCAGCCCCAGCATTTT. Translation gives CASSILSGTGASNQPQHF.